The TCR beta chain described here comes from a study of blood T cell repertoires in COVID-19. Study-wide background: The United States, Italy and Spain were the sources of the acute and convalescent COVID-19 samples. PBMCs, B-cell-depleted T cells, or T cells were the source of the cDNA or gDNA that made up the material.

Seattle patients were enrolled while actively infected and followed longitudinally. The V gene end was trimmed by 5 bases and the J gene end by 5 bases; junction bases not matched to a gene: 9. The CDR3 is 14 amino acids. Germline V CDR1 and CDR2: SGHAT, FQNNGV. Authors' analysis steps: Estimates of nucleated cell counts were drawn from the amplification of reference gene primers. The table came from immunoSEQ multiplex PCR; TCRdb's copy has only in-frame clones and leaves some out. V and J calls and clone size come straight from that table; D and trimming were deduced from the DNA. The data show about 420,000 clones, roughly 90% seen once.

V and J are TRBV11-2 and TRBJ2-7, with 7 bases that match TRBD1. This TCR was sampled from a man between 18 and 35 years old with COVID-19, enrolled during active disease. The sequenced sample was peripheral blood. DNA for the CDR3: TGTGCCAGCAGCGAGACAGGGACAAGGGACGAGCAGTACTTC. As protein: CASSETGTRDEQYF.